This T cell receptor beta chain was sequenced for a study of human T cells and chemical hapten exposure. Study details: Epicutaneous patch tests delivered 0.01% DPC to the upper back, with evaluation at 6 days. The patients, most of them female, presented with alopecia areata, totalis or universalis. From small differences in pooled library volume came most of the variation in per-sample TCR yields.

This clonotype was counted between two and nine times. Its antigen is undetermined. This CDR3 has 13 amino acids. Between the trimmed V and J ends, which lost 5 bases and 5 bases, there was a span of 13 bases. Germline-derived CDR1 and CDR2 are SQVTM and ANQGSEA. TCRdb processed the RACE reads anew with MiXCR; each CDR3 protein has one entry. The sample consists of roughly 86,000 distinct CDR3 sequences, roughly a tenth of them appearing once. Study-wide results and caveats: While controls formed fewer of them, expanded TCRs formed significantly more large CDR3 similarity clusters.

Sample time point: patch test 1, 2 weeks after DPC sensitization. Treatment denoted: therapeutic diphenylcyclopropenone sensitization with weekly scalp DPC. The input for sequencing was whole blood, taken in connection with sensitization to the hapten diphenylcyclopropenone (DPC). The chain employs TRBV29-1 and TRBJ2-1; the D gene is possibly TRBD2 (5 bases). This clonotype was obtained from a man aged 35 to 55 with alopecia areata. Some clones in this sample may be carry-over from other donors' samples. CDR3 amino acids: CSVSADQNNEQFF. For the CDR3, the DNA is TGCAGCGTTTCAGCGGACCAAAACAATGAGCAGTTCTTC.